This T cell receptor beta chain emerged from a study of cytomegalovirus exposure and HLA in healthy donors. General study findings and limits: For TCR beta chains, V- and J-gene trimming was later linked to a missense DCLRE1C variant. V segments that were indistinguishable, TRBV6-2 and TRBV6-3 among them, were omitted from analysis.

PCR employed 60 Vbeta and 13 Jbeta primers. The method was immunoSEQ multiplex PCR; TCRdb's version includes in-frame clones alone and lacks a portion of them. The sample yields 190,000 or so clones, about 80% seen once. Concerning this clone: No antigen is known for it.

All donors participated as healthy donors of bone marrow. At the time of sampling, donors were nominally healthy, though unrecorded immune exposures were likely. Trimming left V 6 bases short and J 0 bases short, with 8 bases between. CDR3 length equals 14 residues. CDR1 and CDR2 from the germline V gene are PRHDT and FYEKMQ (reference sequence). Sequenced: PBMCs. This chain links TRBV13 with TRBJ2-2; D may be TRBD1 (5 bases). This receptor was obtained from a boy younger than 18 in good health and CMV-seronegative. This CDR3 is CASSTGANTGELFF. As DNA, the CDR3 is TGTGCCAGCAGTACAGGAGCGAACACCGGGGAGCTGTTTTTT.